Presented here are 32 T cell receptor beta chains from one specimen sequenced in a study of T cells after yellow fever vaccination. TCRdb reprocessed the 5' RACE reads with MiXCR, giving one entry per CDR3 protein. The sample holds 500,000 to 650,000 distinct CDR3 sequences; roughly a sixth are singletons and the top ten take roughly a sixth. The sequencing used PBMCs, collected less than 6 days after the first yellow fever vaccination. These receptors all come from a man aged 18 to 30 who received the YFV17D yellow fever vaccine.

CDR3 sequence reads: CASSRSDLYGYTF. As DNA, the CDR3 is TGCGCCAGCAGCCGATCAGACCTTTATGGCTACACCTTC. V usage is TRBV4-1 and J usage is TRBJ1-2, with no clear D. Germline V gives CDR1 MGHRA, CDR2 YSYEKL. V was pared by 4 bases and J by 5 bases, with 11 bases between. The CDR3 length is 13 residues.

The V call is TRBV7-9, the J call TRBJ2-3; 7 bases match TRBD2. Germline V lookup: CDR1 SEHNR, CDR2 FQNEAQ (reference sequence). V trimming: 1 base; J trimming: 4 bases; junction bases outside the gene matches: 5. The CDR3 has 15 residues. CDR3 sequence reads: CASSLEVLAADTQYF. In DNA form, the CDR3 reads TGTGCCAGCAGCTTAGAAGTTCTAGCGGCAGATACGCAGTATTTT.

This clonotype came up a few times. The chain uses TRBV3-1 and TRBJ1-1; D gene uncertain. The CDR3 consists of 13 residues. Trimming cost V 4 bases and J 10 bases, with 16 bases left between them. The germline CDR1 and CDR2 sequences are LGHDT and YNNKEL (reference sequence). CDR3 DNA: TGTGCCAGCAGCCTCCAGATGTCCCGAGGAGCTTTCTTT. This sequence encodes CASSLQMSRGAFF.

This clonotype has only a few counts. The genes are TRBV5-1 and TRBJ2-1; a possible D gene is TRBD1 (6 bases). This CDR3 spans 16 amino acids. The germline V and J ends were trimmed by 4 bases and 2 bases, with 16 bases remaining between them. Germline loops: CDR1 SGHRS, CDR2 YFSETQ. The DNA of the CDR3 is TGCGCCAGCAGCCCCCTCCGGGACACGACCTACAATGAGCAGTTCTTC. Protein product: CASSPLRDTTYNEQFF.

This clonotype was seen a few times. The rearrangement joins TRBV7-2 to TRBJ1-5, with D possibly being TRBD1 (5 bases). V gave up 2 bases and J gave up 0 bases, with 14 bases separating them. The germline CDR1 and CDR2 sequences are SGHTA and FQGNSA. CDR3 length: 17 amino acids. CDR3 in amino acids: CASSLQGLMNSNQPQHF. CDR3 DNA sequence: TGTGCCAGCAGCTTACAGGGTTTGATGAATAGCAATCAGCCCCAGCATTTT.

This clonotype was counted only a few times. The genes are TRBV19 and TRBJ2-1, with 9 bases fitting TRBD1. The CDR3 is 14 amino acids. Looked up from germline, CDR1 is LNHDA and CDR2 is SQIVND (reference sequence). V lost 5 bases, J lost 5 bases, and 4 bases stayed unmatched. CDR3 nucleotides: TGTGCCAGTAGTTTCGGGACAGGGCACAATGAGCAGTTCTTC. It specifies CASSFGTGHNEQFF.

This clonotype was found once. The chain is built from TRBV5-1 and TRBJ2-5; 7 bases align to TRBD1. Germline values: CDR1 SGHRS, CDR2 YFSETQ. The trim removed 4 bases at V and 7 bases at J, leaving 10 bases unmatched. The CDR3 runs to 14 residues. DNA of the CDR3: TGCGCCAGCAGCCAAGGGACAGTCATTATGACCCAGTACTTC. Translated: CASSQGTVIMTQYF.

This clonotype appeared a few times. This chain uses TRBV9 with TRBJ2-3; a weak D match, TRBD2 (5 bases). The CDR3 is 13 amino acids. V was clipped by 0 bases and J by 4 bases, with 6 bases between them. Germline-derived CDR1 and CDR2 are SGDLS and YYNGEE. CDR3 amino acids: CASSVARADTQYF. Here the CDR3 DNA reads TGTGCCAGCAGCGTAGCGAGGGCAGATACGCAGTATTTT.

V is TRBV15 and J is TRBJ1-2; 9 positions agree with TRBD1. Germline CDR1 LNHNV, CDR2 YYDKDF (reference sequence). V shed 0 bases and J 7 bases; nucleotides not matched to a gene: 6. CDR3 length: 15 residues. The CDR3 DNA reads TGTGCCACCAGCAGAGATCGGGACAGGGCTGGTGGCTACACCTTC. Protein: CATSRDRDRAGGYTF.

The chain has TRBV28 and TRBJ2-7; 9 bases match TRBD2. The CDR3 contains 14 residues. Germline-derived CDR1 and CDR2 are MDHEN and SYDVKM. After removal of 4 bases from V and 5 bases from J, the junction contained 6 bases not matched to a gene. The DNA for the CDR3 is TGTGCCAGCAGTTCGCTAGCGGGGAGGGACGAGCAGTACGTC. Protein sequence: CASSSLAGRDEQYV.

The genes are TRBV11-1 and TRBJ1-2, with D possibly TRBD1 on 6 matching bases. Trimming shortened V by 4 bases and J by 4 bases, and 25 bases separated the two germline ends. The CDR3 loop spans 18 amino acids. Per the germline V gene, CDR1 is SGHAT and CDR2 is FQDESV (reference sequence). The CDR3 bases are TGTGCCAGCAGCTCGGATCATCCGGGACACCCACAGTTCTATGGCTACACCTTC. This encodes CASSSDHPGHPQFYGYTF.

The CDR3 DNA is TGTGCCAGCAGACCCGGACAGATGGCATGGACTGAAGCTTTCTTT. Translating gives CASRPGQMAWTEAFF. The rearrangement uses TRBV6-2 or TRBV6-3 and TRBJ1-1, with TRBD1 as a possible D gene (6 bases). Germline V gene sequence: CDR1 MNHEY, CDR2 SVGEGT. The CDR3 is made up of 15 amino acids. V shed 6 bases and J shed 5 bases, with 19 bases lying between them.

This clonotype has a handful of counts. The chain carries TRBV4-1 and TRBJ2-5; 10 bases are shared with TRBD2. Germline assignment: CDR1 MGHRA and CDR2 YSYEKL. Trimming at V came to 2 bases and at J to 2 bases, leaving 11 bases not matched to a gene. CDR3 size: 18 residues. The CDR3 loop is CASSQRHLAGGRQETQYF. The CDR3 coding sequence is TGCGCCAGCAGCCAACGCCACTTAGCGGGGGGCCGACAAGAGACCCAGTACTTC.

This clonotype was found once. Being one base from a much bigger clone, this may be a read error. CDR3: CASSFGQRSNQPQHF. DNA of the CDR3: TGTGCCAGCAGCTTCGGACAGCGTAGCAATCAGCCCCAGCATTTT. J is TRBJ1-5 and V is TRBV6-2 or TRBV6-3; D perhaps matches TRBD1 (6 bases). V dropped 6 bases and J dropped 0 bases, with 12 bases sitting between them. Per the germline V gene, CDR1 is MNHEY and CDR2 is SVGEGT. The CDR3 covers 15 residues.

CDR3 coding DNA: TGCGCCAGCAGCCTCATGGGACAGGGGGCGGAAGAGCAGTACTTC. Encoded protein: CASSLMGQGAEEQYF. The V gene is TRBV5-1, the J gene TRBJ2-7; 12 nucleotides align to TRBD1. The ends lost 4 bases at V and 7 bases at J; junction bases unmatched: 9. CDR3 size: 15 residues. Germline CDR1 and CDR2: SGHRS and YFSETQ.

The CDR3 sequence: CASSKGDGNTIYF. CDR3 DNA: TGTGCCAGCAGTAAGGGGGACGGAAACACCATATATTTT. J is TRBJ1-3 and V is TRBV12-3 or TRBV12-4, with a weak D call TRBD1 (6 bases). This CDR3 is built from 13 residues. V was cut by 5 bases and J by 4 bases, with 9 bases left in between.

The chain is built from TRBV7-3 and TRBJ2-7; 7 nucleotides match TRBD1. CDR1 and CDR2 (germline): SGHTA, FQGTGA. There are 13 residues in the CDR3. Germline trimming cut 5 bases from V and 8 bases from J; bases unmatched to any gene: 9. This chain's CDR3 is CASSTRTGRQQYF. In DNA form, the CDR3 reads TGTGCCAGCAGCACCCGGACAGGCCGCCAGCAGTACTTC.

This clonotype was detected a few times. The V call is TRBV9, the J call TRBJ1-1; D not certain. The CDR3 consists of 12 residues. V dropped 4 bases and J dropped 5 bases, with 9 bases sitting between them. Per the germline V gene, CDR1 is SGDLS and CDR2 is YYNGEE. This chain's CDR3 is CASSMMGTEAFF. The CDR3 DNA reads as TGTGCCAGCAGCATGATGGGAACTGAAGCTTTCTTT.

This rearrangement joins TRBV18 to TRBJ2-1, with D unresolved. The V and J ends lost 4 bases and 0 bases respectively, with 13 bases between them. The CDR3 spans 16 residues. Per germline, CDR1 KGHSH and CDR2 LQKENI. For the CDR3, the DNA is TGTGCCAGCTCACTCTATACAGTTAACTCCTACAATGAGCAGTTCTTC. Its protein product is CASSLYTVNSYNEQFF. Full variable domain (rest looked up from reference TRBV18 and TRBJ2-1): NAGVMQNPRHLVRRRGQEARLRCSPMKGHSHVYWYRQLPEEGLKFMVYLQKENIIDESGMPKERFSAEFPKEGPSILRIQQVVRGDSAAYFCASSLYTVNSYNEQFFGPGTRLTVL.

This chain links TRBV20-1 with TRBJ2-1, with D possibly called TRBD1 or TRBD2 (7 bases each). Germline CDR1 is DFQATT and CDR2 is SNEGSKA (reference sequence). Trimming shortened V by 5 bases and J by 6 bases, and 20 bases separated the two germline ends. This CDR3 has 15 amino acids. Here the CDR3 DNA reads TGCAGTGCTCGCCGCCGGCAGGGGGGGTCCAATGAGCAGTTCTTC. Amino acid sequence: CSARRRQGGSNEQFF.

This clonotype was seen a few times. The chain has TRBV21-1 and TRBJ2-3. TRBV21-1 is flagged as a pseudogene. The CDR3 sequence is 16 residues long. The CDR3 DNA follows: TGTGCCAGCAGCAAACGGCGGCGGAGTTCCCCAGATACGCAGTATTTT. Protein: CASSKRRRSSPDTQYF.

This clonotype has only a few counts. The chain recombines TRBV4-1 with TRBJ2-3; TRBD2 agrees at 7 bases. With 0 bases clipped from V and 2 bases from J, the junction kept 5 bases outside the gene matches. This CDR3 has 16 amino acids. Germline lookup yields CDR1 MGHRA and CDR2 YSYEKL. CDR3 region: CASSQDRSGNTDTQYF. CDR3 sequence (DNA): TGCGCCAGCAGCCAAGATAGAAGCGGGAACACAGATACGCAGTATTTT.

In this sample, this clonotype turned up a few times. V and J are TRBV30 and TRBJ1-2, with a possible D match to TRBD1 (5 bases). The CDR3 consists of 14 residues. The V gene's germline CDR1 is GTSNPN and CDR2 SVGIG (reference sequence). The V gene lost 4 bases and the J gene lost 0 bases, with 12 bases spanning the gap. The CDR3 DNA follows: TGTGCCTGGACCAATGGCAGGGCTAACTATGGCTACACCTTC. It encodes CAWTNGRANYGYTF. Complete variable domain (other parts from reference TRBV30 and TRBJ1-2): SQTIHQWPATLVQPVGSPLSLECTVEGTSNPNLYWYRQAAGRGLQLLFYSVGIGQISSEVPQNLSASRPQDRQFILSSKKLLLSDSGFYLCAWTNGRANYGYTFGSGTRLTVV.

V and J are TRBV20-1 and TRBJ1-5; the match to TRBD1 covers 7 bases. Germline-derived CDR1 and CDR2 are DFQATT and SNEGSKA (reference sequence). The CDR3 is 17 residues long. The junction had 15 bases not matched to a gene; V was cut back by 3 bases and J by 4 bases. The CDR3 region has the DNA TGCAGTGCTAGGGCCCTGGGAGCACAGGGGATGAATCAGCCCCAGCATTTT. Translating it yields CSARALGAQGMNQPQHF.

The CDR3 bases are TGCAGTGCTAGCAGGGACGCTATAAACACTGAAGCTTTCTTT. Amino acid sequence: CSASRDAINTEAFF. The chain combines TRBV20-1 with TRBJ1-1; tentative D call: TRBD1 (5 bases). CDR3 length: 14 amino acids. Germline V lookup: CDR1 DFQATT, CDR2 SNEGSKA (reference sequence). V dropped 3 bases and J dropped 2 bases, with 13 bases sitting between them.

The chain uses TRBV20-1 and TRBJ1-2; TRBD1 aligns across 7 bases. Germline V CDR1 and CDR2: DFQATT, SNEGSKA (reference sequence). The CDR3 has 15 amino acids. V shed 6 bases and J 0 bases; nucleotides not matched to a gene: 10. The CDR3 loop is CSALDREGANYGYTF. Here the CDR3 DNA reads TGCAGTGCCCTAGACAGGGAGGGGGCTAACTATGGCTACACCTTC.

This clonotype was picked up a small number of times. The genes are TRBV5-1 and TRBJ2-1; 7 bases are shared with TRBD2. The CDR3 extends over 15 amino acids. The V gene end was trimmed by 2 bases and the J gene end by 5 bases; junction bases not matched to a gene: 7. CDR1 SGHRS and CDR2 YFSETQ come from the germline V gene. The chain's CDR3 is CASSLGRGKDNEQFF. The CDR3 nucleotides are TGCGCCAGCAGCTTAGGGCGGGGGAAAGACAATGAGCAGTTCTTC.

This clonotype was recorded at least ten times. V usage is TRBV7-2 and J usage is TRBJ2-1; D remains ambiguous. Germline loops: CDR1 SGHTA, CDR2 FQGNSA. The CDR3 has 12 residues. The V end was cut by 5 bases, the J end by 3 bases, with 5 bases between. The CDR3 DNA reads TGTGCCAGCAGCCCCGACTACAATGAGCAGTTCTTC. Translated: CASSPDYNEQFF.

This clonotype has only a few counts. J is TRBJ1-1 and V is TRBV7-8; D gene ambiguous. Trimming took off 2 bases at V and 3 bases at J, with 13 bases between the two ends. Germline assignment: CDR1 SGHVS and CDR2 FQNEAQ. This CDR3 is 15 amino acids long. CDR3 amino acids: CASSLLGTLDTEAFF. The CDR3 coding sequence is TGTGCCAGCAGCTTATTGGGCACCTTAGACACTGAAGCTTTCTTT.

Turning to this clonotype: This could be a read error, since a much larger clone is one nucleotide away. The chain combines TRBV6-1 with TRBJ2-6, with D unclear. Germline CDR1 and CDR2: MNHNS and SASEGT. The CDR3 has 14 amino acids. The CDR3 is CASGELRGANVLTF. DNA for the CDR3: TGTGCCAGCGGTGAATTACGGGGGGCCAACGTCCTGACTTTC.

The V call is TRBV3-1, the J call TRBJ2-5; 8 nucleotides line up with TRBD1. Germline trimming cut 4 bases from V and 2 bases from J; bases unmatched to any gene: 9. Germline CDR1 is LGHDT and CDR2 is YNNKEL (reference sequence). This CDR3 comprises 16 residues. CDR3 in amino acids: CASSPYGTGKQETQYF. The CDR3 DNA reads as TGTGCCAGCAGCCCCTACGGGACAGGAAAACAAGAGACCCAGTACTTC.

The V and J genes are TRBV20-1 and TRBJ2-3; D perhaps matches TRBD1 (6 bases). The V and J ends lost 5 bases and 7 bases respectively, with 25 bases between them. The CDR3 length is 16 residues. CDR1 DFQATT and CDR2 SNEGSKA come from the germline V gene (reference sequence). This CDR3 is CSAFRTGFLYIYTQYF. The CDR3 DNA is TGCAGTGCTTTCAGAACAGGGTTTTTGTATATATATACGCAGTATTTT.